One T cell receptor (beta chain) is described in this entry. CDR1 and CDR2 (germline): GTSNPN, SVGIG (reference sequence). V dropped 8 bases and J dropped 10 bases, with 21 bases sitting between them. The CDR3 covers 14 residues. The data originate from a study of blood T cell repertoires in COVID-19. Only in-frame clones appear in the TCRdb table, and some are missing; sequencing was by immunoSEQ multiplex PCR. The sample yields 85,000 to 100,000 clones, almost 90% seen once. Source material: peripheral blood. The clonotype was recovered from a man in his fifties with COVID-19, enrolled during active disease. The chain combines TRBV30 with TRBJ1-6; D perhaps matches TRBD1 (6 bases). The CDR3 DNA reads TGTGCCGGATTCCTACAGGGAATAGGGTCACCCCTCCACTTT. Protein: CAGFLQGIGSPLHF.